This T cell receptor beta chain came from a study of T cell responses to AZD1222 COVID-19 vaccine. Study findings and constraints: There were vaccine-associated CD4 TCRs across spike, dominant at 160-218 and 743-854.

In regard to this clone: Its antigen is unknown.

Measured with immunoSEQ multiplex PCR; TCRdb has only the in-frame clones, and not every one. This table has about 180,000 clones, 70% to 90% appearing once. Sequenced here: peripheral blood, sampled 28 days after the second AZD1222 dose. This receptor was obtained from an adult who received the AZD1222 COVID-19 vaccine.

In DNA, the CDR3 is TGTGCCAGCAGTGACCTCAGGGACAGAACTATTAGGACCTATGGCTACACCTTC. Translation gives CASSDLRDRTIRTYGYTF. This chain connects TRBV6-4 to TRBJ1-2, with 7 bases lining up with TRBD1. This CDR3 is built from 18 residues. Germline V gives CDR1 MRHNA, CDR2 SNTAGT. V was clipped by 2 bases and J by 4 bases; unmatched bases: 16.